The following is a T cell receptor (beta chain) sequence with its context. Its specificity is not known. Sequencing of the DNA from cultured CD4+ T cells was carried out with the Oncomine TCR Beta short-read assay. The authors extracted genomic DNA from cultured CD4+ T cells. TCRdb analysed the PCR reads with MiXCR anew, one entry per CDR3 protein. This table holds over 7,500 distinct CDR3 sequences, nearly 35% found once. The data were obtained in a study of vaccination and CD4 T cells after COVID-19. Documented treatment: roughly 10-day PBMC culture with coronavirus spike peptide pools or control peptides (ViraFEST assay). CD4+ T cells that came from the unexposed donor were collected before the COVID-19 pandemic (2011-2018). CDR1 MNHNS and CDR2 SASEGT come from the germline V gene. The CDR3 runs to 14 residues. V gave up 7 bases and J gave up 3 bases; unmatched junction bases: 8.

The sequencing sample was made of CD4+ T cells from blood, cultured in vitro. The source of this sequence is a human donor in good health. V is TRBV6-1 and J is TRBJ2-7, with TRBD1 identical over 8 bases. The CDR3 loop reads CASTQDRAFYEQYF. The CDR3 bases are TGTGCCAGCACCCAGGACAGGGCCTTCTACGAGCAGTACTTC.